This passage covers 8 T cell receptor beta chains from one sample sequenced in a study of PD-1 blockade in mismatch repair-deficient tumors. The table came from immunoSEQ multiplex PCR; TCRdb's copy has only in-frame clones and leaves some out. The data contain about 100,000 clones, 70% to 85% of them seen just once; the ten biggest clones take up 6.3%. Sequencing was performed on peripheral blood, taken about 36 weeks after starting pembrolizumab. These receptors were obtained from an adult with mismatch repair-deficient cancer.

J is TRBJ1-2 and V is TRBV6-1, with D unresolved. Looked up from germline, CDR1 is MNHNS and CDR2 is SASEGT. This CDR3 has 16 amino acids. The V and J ends lost 4 bases and 6 bases respectively, with 21 bases between them. CDR3 sequence: CASSVWVDGGIHGYTF. The CDR3 nucleotides are TGTGCCAGCAGTGTTTGGGTCGACGGAGGGATCCATGGCTACACCTTC.

The J gene is TRBJ2-1, the V gene TRBV19; 7 nucleotides line up with TRBD1. J lost 9 bases, V lost 4 bases, and 6 bases had no gene match. Germline CDR1 LNHDA, CDR2 SQIVND (reference sequence). The CDR3 spans 13 residues. The CDR3 DNA reads TGTGCCAGTAGTACCGACAGGGACGGTGAGCAGTTCTTC. Translated, it gives CASSTDRDGEQFF. The variable domain in full, completed from reference TRBV19 and TRBJ2-1, reads DGGITQSPKYLFRKEGQNVTLSCEQNLNHDAMYWYRQDPGQGLRLIYYSQIVNDFQKGDIAEGYSVSREKKESFPLTVTSAQKNPTAFYLCASSTDRDGEQFFGPGTRLTVL.

This clone came up many times. The rearrangement uses TRBV7-9 and TRBJ1-3; D unresolved. This CDR3 contains 13 residues. Germline assignment: CDR1 SEHNR and CDR2 FQNEAQ (reference sequence). Trimming cost V 6 bases and J 2 bases, with 8 bases left between them. In nucleotides, the CDR3 is TGTGCCAGCAGTTGGGAAGCTGGAAACACCATATATTTT. Protein: CASSWEAGNTIYF.

This clone was seen more than once but under ten times. The chain links TRBV19 to TRBJ1-4; a possible D gene is TRBD1 (5 bases). The V end lost 1 base, the J end lost 8 bases, and 20 bases lay between the germline ends. CDR1 is LNHDA, CDR2 SQIVND, per germline (reference sequence). The CDR3 length is 17 residues. This chain's CDR3 is CASSIAHTGGVGEKLFF. In DNA form, the CDR3 reads TGTGCCAGTAGTATAGCCCATACCGGAGGGGTTGGGGAAAAACTGTTTTTT.

The chain joins TRBV5-1 to TRBJ1-2; unclear D gene. Germline values: CDR1 SGHRS, CDR2 YFSETQ. CDR3 length equals 13 residues. V lost 4 bases to trimming and J lost 4 bases, with 11 bases between them. The DNA of the CDR3 is TGCGCCAGCAGCCCCGGTCCCGGCTATGGCTACACCTTC. Its protein is CASSPGPGYGYTF. The whole variable domain, filled in from reference TRBV5-1 and TRBJ1-2, reads KAGVTQTPRYLIKTRGQQVTLSCSPISGHRSVSWYQQTPGQGLQFLFEYFSETQRNKGNFPGRFSGRQFSNSRSEMNVSTLELGDSALYLCASSPGPGYGYTFGSGTRLTVV.

The rearrangement links TRBV6-5 to TRBJ2-7; D uncertain. In germline, CDR1 is MNHEY, CDR2 SVGAGI. The CDR3 loop spans 16 amino acids. V was clipped by 0 bases and J by 2 bases, with 14 bases between them. The CDR3 DNA reads as TGTGCCAGCAGTTACTCGACGCGACCGCTTACCTACGAGCAGTACTTC. Its translation is CASSYSTRPLTYEQYF.

This clone was picked up a small number of times. This chain's CDR3 is CSVGRQGGYTF. The CDR3 region has the DNA TGCAGCGTTGGACGACAGGGGGGCTACACCTTC. The rearrangement links TRBV29-1 to TRBJ1-2; TRBD1 matches 8 bases. CDR1 SQVTM and CDR2 ANQGSEA come from the germline V gene. The CDR3 loop spans 11 amino acids. Trimming at V came to 4 bases and at J to 8 bases, leaving 3 bases not matched to a gene.

This clone appeared a few times. This same CDR3 is encoded by further DNA sequences in the sample. V and J are TRBV5-1 and TRBJ2-7, with 8 bases aligning to TRBD1. CDR3 size: 14 residues. With V trimmed by 4 bases and J by 4 bases, 7 bases remained unmatched. The germline gives CDR1 SGHRS, CDR2 YFSETQ. CDR3 bases: TGCGCCAGCAGCCTCGGAGGACAGGGATACGAGCAGTACTTC. Its translation: CASSLGGQGYEQYF.